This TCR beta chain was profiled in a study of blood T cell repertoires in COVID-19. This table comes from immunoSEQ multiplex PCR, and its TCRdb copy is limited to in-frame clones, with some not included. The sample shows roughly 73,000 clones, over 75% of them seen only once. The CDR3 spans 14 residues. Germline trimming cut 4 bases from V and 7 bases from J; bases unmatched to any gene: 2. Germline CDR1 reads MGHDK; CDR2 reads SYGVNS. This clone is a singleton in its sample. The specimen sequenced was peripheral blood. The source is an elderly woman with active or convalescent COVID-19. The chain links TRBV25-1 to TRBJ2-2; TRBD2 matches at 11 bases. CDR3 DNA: TGTGCCAGCAGTGTTAGCGGGGGGGTCGGGGAGCTGTTTTTT. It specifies CASSVSGGVGELFF.